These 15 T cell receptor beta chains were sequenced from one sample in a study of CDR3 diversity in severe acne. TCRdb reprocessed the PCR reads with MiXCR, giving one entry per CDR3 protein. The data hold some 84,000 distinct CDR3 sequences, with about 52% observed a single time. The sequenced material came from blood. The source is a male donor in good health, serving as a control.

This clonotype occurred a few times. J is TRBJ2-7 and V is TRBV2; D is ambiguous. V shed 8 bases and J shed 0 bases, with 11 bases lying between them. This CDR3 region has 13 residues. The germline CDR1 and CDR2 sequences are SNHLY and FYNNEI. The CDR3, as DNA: TGTGCCAGCGGTTGGGCTAGCTCCTACGAGCAGTACTTC. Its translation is CASGWASSYEQYF.

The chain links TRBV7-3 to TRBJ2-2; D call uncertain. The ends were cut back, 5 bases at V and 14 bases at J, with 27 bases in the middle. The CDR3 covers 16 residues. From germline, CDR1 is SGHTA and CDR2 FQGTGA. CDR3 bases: TGTGCCAGCAGCGCAAAGTTCAGCCCCTATCGGAAGAGCCTGTTTTTT. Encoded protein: CASSAKFSPYRKSLFF.

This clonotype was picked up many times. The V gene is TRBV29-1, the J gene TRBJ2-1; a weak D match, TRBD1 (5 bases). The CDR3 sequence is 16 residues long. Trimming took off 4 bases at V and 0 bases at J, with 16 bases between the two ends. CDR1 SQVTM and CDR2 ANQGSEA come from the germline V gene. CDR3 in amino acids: CSVGGETVSSYNEQFF. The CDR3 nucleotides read TGCAGCGTTGGGGGCGAGACAGTCAGCTCCTACAATGAGCAGTTCTTC.

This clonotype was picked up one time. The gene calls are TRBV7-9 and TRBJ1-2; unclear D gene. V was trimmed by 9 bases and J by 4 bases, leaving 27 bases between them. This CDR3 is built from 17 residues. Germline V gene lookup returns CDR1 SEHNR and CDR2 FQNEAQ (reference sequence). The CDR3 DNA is TGTGCCAGAAGTTCAGACAAACCTCCTACGAGCAGCTATGGCTACACCTTC. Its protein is CARSSDKPPTSSYGYTF.

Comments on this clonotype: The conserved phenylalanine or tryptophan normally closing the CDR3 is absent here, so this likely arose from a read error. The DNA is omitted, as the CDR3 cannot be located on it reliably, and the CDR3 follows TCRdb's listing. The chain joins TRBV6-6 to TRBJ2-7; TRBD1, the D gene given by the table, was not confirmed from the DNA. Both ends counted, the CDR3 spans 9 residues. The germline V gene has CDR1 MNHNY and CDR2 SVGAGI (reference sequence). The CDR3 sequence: CATDREPGQ.

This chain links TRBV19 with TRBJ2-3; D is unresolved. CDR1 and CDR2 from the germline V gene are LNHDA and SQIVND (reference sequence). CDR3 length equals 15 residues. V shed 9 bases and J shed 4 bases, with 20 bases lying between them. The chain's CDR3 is CASSSFRASPDTQYF. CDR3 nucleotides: TGTGCCAGCAGTTCCTTTAGGGCCAGCCCAGATACGCAGTATTTT.

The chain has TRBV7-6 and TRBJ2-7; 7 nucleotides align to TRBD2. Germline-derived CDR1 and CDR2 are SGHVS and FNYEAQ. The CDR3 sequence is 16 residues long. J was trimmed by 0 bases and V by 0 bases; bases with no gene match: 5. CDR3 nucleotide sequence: TGTGCCAGCAGCTTAGCCGGGGGGACTCCCTCCTACGAGCAGTACTTC. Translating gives CASSLAGGTPSYEQYF.

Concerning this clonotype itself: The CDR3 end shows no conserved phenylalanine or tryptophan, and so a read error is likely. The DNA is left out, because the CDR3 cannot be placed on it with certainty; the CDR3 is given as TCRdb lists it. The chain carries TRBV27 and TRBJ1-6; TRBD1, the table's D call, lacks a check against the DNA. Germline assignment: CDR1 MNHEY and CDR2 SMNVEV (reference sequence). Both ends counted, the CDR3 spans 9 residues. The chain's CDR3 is CASSSTRAP.

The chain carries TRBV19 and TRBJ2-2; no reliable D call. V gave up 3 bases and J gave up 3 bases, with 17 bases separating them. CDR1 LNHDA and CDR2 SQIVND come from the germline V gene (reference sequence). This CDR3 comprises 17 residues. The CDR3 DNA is TGTGCCAGTAGTATGGGCTGGTTTCTTGGGTACACCGGGGAGCTGTTTTTT. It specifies CASSMGWFLGYTGELFF.

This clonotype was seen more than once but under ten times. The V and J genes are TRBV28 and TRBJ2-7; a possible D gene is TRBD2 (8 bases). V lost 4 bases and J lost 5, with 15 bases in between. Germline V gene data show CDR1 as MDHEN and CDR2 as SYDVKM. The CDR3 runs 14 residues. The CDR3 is CASSSGGGRDEQYF. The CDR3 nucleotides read TGTGCCAGCAGTTCGGGAGGGGGCCGCGACGAGCAGTACTTC.

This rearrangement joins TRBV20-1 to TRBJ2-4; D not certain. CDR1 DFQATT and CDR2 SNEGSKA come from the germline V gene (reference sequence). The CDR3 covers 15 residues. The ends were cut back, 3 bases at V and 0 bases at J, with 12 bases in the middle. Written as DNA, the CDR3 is TGCAGTGCTAGTTTGGCAAGACTAGCCAAAAACATTCAGTACTTC. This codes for CSASLARLAKNIQYF.

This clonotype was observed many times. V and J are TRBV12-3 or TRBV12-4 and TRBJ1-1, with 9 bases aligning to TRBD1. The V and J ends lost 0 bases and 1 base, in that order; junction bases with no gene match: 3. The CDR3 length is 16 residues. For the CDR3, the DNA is TGTGCCAGCAGTTTAGCGGGACAGGGAACGAACACTGAAGCTTTCTTT. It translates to CASSLAGQGTNTEAFF.

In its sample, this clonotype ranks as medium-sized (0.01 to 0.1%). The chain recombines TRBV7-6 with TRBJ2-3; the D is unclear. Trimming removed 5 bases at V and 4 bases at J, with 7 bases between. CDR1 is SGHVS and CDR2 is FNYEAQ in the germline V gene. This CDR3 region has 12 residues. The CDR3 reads CASSPYADTQYF. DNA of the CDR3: TGTGCCAGCAGCCCTTACGCAGATACGCAGTATTTT.

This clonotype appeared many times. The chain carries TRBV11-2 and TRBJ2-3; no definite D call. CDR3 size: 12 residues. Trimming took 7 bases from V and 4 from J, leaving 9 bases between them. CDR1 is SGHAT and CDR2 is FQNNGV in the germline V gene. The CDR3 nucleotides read TGTGCCAGCACCCCCATGGCAGATACGCAGTATTTT. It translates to CASTPMADTQYF.

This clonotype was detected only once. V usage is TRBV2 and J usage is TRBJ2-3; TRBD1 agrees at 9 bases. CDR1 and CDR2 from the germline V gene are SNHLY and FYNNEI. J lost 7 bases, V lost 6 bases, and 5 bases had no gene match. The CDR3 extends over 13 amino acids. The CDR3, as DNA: TGTGCCAGCAGAACTACAGGGGGCAATACGCAGTATTTT. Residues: CASRTTGGNTQYF. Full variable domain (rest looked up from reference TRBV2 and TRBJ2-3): EPEVTQTPSHQVTQMGQEVILRCVPISNHLYFYWYRQILGQKVEFLVSFYNNEISEKSEIFDDQFSVERPDGSNFTLKIRSTKLEDSAMYFCASRTTGGNTQYFGPGTRLTVL.